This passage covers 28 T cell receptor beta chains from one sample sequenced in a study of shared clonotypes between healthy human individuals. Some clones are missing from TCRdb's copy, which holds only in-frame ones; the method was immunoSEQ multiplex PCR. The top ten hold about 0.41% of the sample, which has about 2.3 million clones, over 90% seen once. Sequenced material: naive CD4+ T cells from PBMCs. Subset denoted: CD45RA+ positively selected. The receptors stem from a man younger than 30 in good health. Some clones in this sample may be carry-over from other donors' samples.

CDR3 DNA: TGTGCCAGCAGCGTCAACCCGACACCCTCCTACGAGCAGTACTTC. Its protein product is CASSVNPTPSYEQYF. The rearrangement uses TRBV5-5 and TRBJ2-7; no firm D call. Germline V lookup: CDR1 SGHKS, CDR2 YYEKEE (reference sequence). This CDR3 contains 15 residues. V lost 4 bases to trimming and J lost 0 bases, with 14 bases between them.

The CDR3, as DNA: TGTGCCAGCTCCGAGCGTTATGAGCAGTTCTTC. Translating gives CASSERYEQFF. This rearrangement joins TRBV5-5 to TRBJ2-1; D unclear. The CDR3 length is 11 residues. Germline assignment: CDR1 SGHKS and CDR2 YYEKEE (reference sequence). V gave up 7 bases and J gave up 8 bases, with 10 bases separating them.

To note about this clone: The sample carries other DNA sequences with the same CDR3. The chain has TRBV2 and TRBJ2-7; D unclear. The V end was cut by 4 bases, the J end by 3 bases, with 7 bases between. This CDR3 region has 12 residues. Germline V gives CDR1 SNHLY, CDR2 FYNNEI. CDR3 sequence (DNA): TGTGCCAGCAGTGTAGCTAGCTACGAGCAGTACTTC. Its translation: CASSVASYEQYF.

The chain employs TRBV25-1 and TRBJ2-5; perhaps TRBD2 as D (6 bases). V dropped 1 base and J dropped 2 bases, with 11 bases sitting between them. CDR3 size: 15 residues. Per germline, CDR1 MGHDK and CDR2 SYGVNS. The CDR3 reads CASSEFGGAQETQYF. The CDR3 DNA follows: TGTGCCAGCAGTGAATTCGGCGGGGCGCAAGAGACCCAGTACTTC.

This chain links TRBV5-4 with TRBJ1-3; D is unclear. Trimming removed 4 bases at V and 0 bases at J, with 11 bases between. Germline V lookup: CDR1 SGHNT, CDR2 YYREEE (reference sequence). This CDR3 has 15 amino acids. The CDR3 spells CASSGPVPSGNTIYF. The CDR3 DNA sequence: TGTGCCAGCAGCGGCCCGGTGCCCTCTGGAAACACCATATATTTT.

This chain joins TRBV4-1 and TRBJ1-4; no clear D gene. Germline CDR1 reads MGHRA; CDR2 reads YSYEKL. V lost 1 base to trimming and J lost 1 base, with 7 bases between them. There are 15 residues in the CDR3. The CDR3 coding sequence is TGCGCCAGCAGCCAAGTGCCGGGAACTAATGAAAAACTGTTTTTT. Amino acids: CASSQVPGTNEKLFF.

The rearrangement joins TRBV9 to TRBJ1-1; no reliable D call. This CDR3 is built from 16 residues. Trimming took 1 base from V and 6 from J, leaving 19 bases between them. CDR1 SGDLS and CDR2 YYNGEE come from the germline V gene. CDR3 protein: CASSVLGGPPHAEAFF. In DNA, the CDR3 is TGTGCCAGCAGCGTACTTGGAGGACCGCCGCACGCTGAAGCTTTCTTT.

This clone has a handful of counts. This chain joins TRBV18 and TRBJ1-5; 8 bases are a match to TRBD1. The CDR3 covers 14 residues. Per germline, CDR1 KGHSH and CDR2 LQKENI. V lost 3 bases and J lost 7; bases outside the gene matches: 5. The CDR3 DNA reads TGTGCCAGCTCACCCTCGACAGGGGAACAGCCCCAGCATTTT. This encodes CASSPSTGEQPQHF.

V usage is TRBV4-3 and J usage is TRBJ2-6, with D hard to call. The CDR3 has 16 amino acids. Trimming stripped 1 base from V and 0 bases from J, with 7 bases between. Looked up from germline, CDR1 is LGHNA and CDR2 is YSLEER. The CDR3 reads CASSQGSSSGANVLTF. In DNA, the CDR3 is TGCGCCAGCAGCCAAGGGTCGAGCTCTGGGGCCAACGTCCTGACTTTC.

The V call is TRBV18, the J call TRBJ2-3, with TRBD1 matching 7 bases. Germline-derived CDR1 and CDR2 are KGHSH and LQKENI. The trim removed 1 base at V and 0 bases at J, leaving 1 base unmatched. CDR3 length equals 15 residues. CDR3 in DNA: TGTGCCAGCTCACCACAGGGGGCAAGCACAGATACGCAGTATTTT. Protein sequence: CASSPQGASTDTQYF.

This chain's CDR3 is CASSIDRSYNEQFF. The DNA for the CDR3 is TGTGCCAGTAGTATAGACCGCTCCTACAATGAGCAGTTCTTC. V and J are TRBV19 and TRBJ2-1; the D is unclear. There are 14 residues in the CDR3. Germline V lookup: CDR1 LNHDA, CDR2 SQIVND (reference sequence). V was pared by 0 bases and J by 0 bases, with 3 bases between.

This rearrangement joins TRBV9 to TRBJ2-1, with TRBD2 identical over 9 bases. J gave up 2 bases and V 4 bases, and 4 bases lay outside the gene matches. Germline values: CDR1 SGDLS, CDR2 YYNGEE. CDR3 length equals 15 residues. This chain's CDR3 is CASSISGGTYNEQFF. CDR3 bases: TGTGCCAGCAGCATTAGCGGGGGTACCTACAATGAGCAGTTCTTC. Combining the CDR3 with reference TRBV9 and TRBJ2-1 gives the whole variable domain DSGVTQTPKHLITATGQRVTLRCSPRSGDLSVYWYQQSLDQGLQFLIQYYNGEERAKGNILERFSAQQFPDLHSELNLSSLELGDSALYFCASSISGGTYNEQFFGPGTRLTVL.

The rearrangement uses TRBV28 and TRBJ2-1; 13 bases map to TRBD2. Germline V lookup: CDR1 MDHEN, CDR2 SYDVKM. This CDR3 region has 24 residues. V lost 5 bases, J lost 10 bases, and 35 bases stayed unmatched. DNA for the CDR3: TGTGCCAGCAGTCCTCGACCGGGACGCCCCGGGACTAGCGGGATAAGGATCTACCTCAGCGAGCAGTTCTTC. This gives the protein CASSPRPGRPGTSGIRIYLSEQFF.

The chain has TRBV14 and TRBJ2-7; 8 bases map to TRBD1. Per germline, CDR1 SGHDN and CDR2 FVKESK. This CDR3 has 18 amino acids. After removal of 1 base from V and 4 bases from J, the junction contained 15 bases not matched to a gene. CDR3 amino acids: CASSQVRTGKILRYEQYF. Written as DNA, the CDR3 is TGTGCCAGCAGCCAAGTTCGGACAGGGAAAATCCTCCGGTACGAGCAGTACTTC.

The CDR3 DNA sequence: TGTGCCAGCAGTCAGCAGGGAATCGCCCTCAATGAGCAGTTCTTC. Its protein product is CASSQQGIALNEQFF. The chain is built from TRBV6-1 and TRBJ2-1, with a possible D match to TRBD1 (5 bases). Germline CDR1 reads MNHNS; CDR2 reads SASEGT. The CDR3 loop spans 15 amino acids. Trimming took off 5 bases at V and 6 bases at J, with 17 bases between the two ends.

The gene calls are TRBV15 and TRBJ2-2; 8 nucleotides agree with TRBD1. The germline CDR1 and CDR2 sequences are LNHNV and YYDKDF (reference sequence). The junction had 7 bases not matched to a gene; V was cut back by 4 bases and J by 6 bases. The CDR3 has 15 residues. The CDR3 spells CATSTPGQAPGELFF. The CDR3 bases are TGTGCCACCAGCACCCCGGGACAGGCGCCCGGGGAGCTGTTTTTT. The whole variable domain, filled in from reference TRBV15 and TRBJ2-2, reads DAMVIQNPRYQVTQFGKPVTLSCSQTLNHNVMYWYQQKSSQAPKLLFHYYDKDFNNEADTPDNFQSRRPNTSFCFLDIRSPGLGDTAMYLCATSTPGQAPGELFFGEGSRLTVL.

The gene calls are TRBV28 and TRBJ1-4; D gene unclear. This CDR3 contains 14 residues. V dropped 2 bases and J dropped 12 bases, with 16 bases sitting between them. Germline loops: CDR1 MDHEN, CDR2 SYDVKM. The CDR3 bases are TGTGCCAGCAGTTTAGCGACCTCAAAGGAGGAACTGTTTTTT. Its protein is CASSLATSKEELFF.

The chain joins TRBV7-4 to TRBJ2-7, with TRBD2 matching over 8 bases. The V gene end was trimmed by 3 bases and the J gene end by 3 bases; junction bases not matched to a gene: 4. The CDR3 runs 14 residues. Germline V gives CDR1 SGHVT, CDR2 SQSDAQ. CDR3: CASSLIAGLYEQYF. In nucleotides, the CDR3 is TGTGCCAGCAGCTTGATAGCGGGACTCTACGAGCAGTACTTC.

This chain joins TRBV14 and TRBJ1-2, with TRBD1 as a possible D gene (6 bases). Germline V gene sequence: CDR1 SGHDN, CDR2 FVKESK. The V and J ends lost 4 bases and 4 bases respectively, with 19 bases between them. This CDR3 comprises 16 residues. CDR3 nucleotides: TGTGCCAGCAGCCGTCGACAGGCCTTTCCAGGCTATGGCTACACCTTC. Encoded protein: CASSRRQAFPGYGYTF.

The CDR3 bases are TGTGCCAGCCGTGAGCCTAACTTCACTGAAGCTTTCTTT. Translation gives CASREPNFTEAFF. The rearrangement joins TRBV28 to TRBJ1-1; D is unresolved. Germline lookup yields CDR1 MDHEN and CDR2 SYDVKM. The CDR3 is 13 residues long. V shed 8 bases and J shed 4 bases, with 14 bases lying between them.

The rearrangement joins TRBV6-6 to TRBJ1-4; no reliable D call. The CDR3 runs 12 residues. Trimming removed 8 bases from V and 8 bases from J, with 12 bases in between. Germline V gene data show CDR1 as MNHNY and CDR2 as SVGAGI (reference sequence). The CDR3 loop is CASGRTGEKLFF. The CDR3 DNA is TGTGCCAGCGGGCGGACGGGGGAAAAACTGTTTTTT.

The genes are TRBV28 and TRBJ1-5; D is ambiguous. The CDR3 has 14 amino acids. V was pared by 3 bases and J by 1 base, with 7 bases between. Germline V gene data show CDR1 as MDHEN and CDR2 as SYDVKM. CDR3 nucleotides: TGTGCCAGCAGTTTCGTCGGGAGCAATCAGCCCCAGCATTTT. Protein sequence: CASSFVGSNQPQHF.

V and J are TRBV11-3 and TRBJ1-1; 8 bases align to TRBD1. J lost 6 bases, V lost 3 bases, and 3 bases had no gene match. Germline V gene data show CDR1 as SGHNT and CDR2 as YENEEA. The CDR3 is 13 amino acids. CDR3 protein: CASSFSGGAEAFF. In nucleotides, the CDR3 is TGTGCCAGCAGCTTTTCAGGGGGCGCTGAAGCTTTCTTT.

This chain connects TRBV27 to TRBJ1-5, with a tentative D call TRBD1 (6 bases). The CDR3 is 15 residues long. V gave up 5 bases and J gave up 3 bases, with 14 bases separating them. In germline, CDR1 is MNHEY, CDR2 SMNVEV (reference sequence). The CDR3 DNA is TGTGCCAGCAGTCCAGACGACAGGAACAATCAGCCCCAGCATTTT. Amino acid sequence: CASSPDDRNNQPQHF.

The CDR3 DNA reads TGTGCCAGCAGTTACTCGGGACAGGGGGACTACGAGCAGTACTTC. This translates into CASSYSGQGDYEQYF. This chain uses TRBV6-6 with TRBJ2-7; 11 nucleotides agree with TRBD1. V shed 0 bases, J shed 3 bases, and the junction held 1 base outside the gene matches. The CDR3 consists of 15 residues. Germline V CDR1 and CDR2: MNHNY, SVGAGI (reference sequence).

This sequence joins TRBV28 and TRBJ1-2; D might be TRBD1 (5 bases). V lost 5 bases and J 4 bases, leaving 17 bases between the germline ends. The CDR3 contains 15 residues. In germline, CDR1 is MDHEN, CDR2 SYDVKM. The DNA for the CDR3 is TGTGCCAGCAGTCATCAGGGAGGGGTTATCTATGGCTACACCTTC. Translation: CASSHQGGVIYGYTF.

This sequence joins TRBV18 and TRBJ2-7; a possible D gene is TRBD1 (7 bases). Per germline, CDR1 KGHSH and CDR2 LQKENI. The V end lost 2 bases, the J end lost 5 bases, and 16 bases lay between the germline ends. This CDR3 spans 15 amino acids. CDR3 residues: CASSPSQGGDNEQYF. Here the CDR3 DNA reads TGTGCCAGCTCACCATCTCAGGGGGGAGACAACGAGCAGTACTTC.

CDR3 region: CASSVDPPGLAVTPQYF. The CDR3 coding sequence is TGTGCCAGCAGTGTTGACCCGCCTGGGCTAGCGGTGACACCGCAGTACTTC. This chain uses TRBV6-1 with TRBJ2-7; 7 bases are shared with TRBD2. This CDR3 has 17 amino acids. Unmatched junction bases numbered 21, after V lost 4 bases and J lost 9 bases. Germline CDR1 reads MNHNS; CDR2 reads SASEGT.